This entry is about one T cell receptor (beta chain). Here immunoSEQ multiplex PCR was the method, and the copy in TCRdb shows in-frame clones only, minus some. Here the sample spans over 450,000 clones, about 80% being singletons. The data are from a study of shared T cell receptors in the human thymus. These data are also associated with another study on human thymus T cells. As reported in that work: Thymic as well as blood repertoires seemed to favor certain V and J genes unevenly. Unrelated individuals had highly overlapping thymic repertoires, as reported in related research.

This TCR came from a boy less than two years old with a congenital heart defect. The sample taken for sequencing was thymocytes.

CDR3 protein: CASSFDRNGYTF. The CDR3 nucleotides read TGTGCCAGCAGCTTTGACAGGAATGGCTACACCTTC. This sequence joins TRBV7-2 and TRBJ1-2; tentatively, D is TRBD1 (6 bases). CDR3 length: 12 residues. The germline V and J ends were trimmed by 3 bases and 6 bases, with 8 bases remaining between them. Germline lookup yields CDR1 SGHTA and CDR2 FQGNSA.